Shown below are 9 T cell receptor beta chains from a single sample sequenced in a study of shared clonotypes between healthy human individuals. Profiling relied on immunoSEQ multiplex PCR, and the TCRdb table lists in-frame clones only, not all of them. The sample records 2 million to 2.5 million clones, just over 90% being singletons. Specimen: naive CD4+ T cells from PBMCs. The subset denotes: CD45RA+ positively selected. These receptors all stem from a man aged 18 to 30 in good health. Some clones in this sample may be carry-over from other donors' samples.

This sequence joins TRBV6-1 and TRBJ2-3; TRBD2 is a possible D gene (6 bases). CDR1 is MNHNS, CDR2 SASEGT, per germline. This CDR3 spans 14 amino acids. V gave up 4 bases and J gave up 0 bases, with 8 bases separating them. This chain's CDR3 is CASSGAGSTDTQYF. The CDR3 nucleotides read TGTGCCAGCAGTGGGGCGGGGAGCACAGATACGCAGTATTTT.

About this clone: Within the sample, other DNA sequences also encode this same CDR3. CDR3 sequence reads: CSVVRGGGYTF. In DNA form, the CDR3 reads TGCAGCGTTGTCAGGGGCGGAGGCTACACCTTC. The chain uses TRBV29-1 and TRBJ1-2, with D perhaps TRBD1 (6 bases). Germline assignment: CDR1 SQVTM and CDR2 ANQGSEA. Trimming shortened V by 4 bases and J by 8 bases, and 11 bases separated the two germline ends. This CDR3 spans 11 amino acids.

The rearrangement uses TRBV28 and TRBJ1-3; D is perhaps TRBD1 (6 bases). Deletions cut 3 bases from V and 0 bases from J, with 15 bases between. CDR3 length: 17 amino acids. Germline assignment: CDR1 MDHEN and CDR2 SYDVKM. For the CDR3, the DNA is TGTGCCAGCAGTTTCCTTTCGACAGGCTACTCTGGAAACACCATATATTTT. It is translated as CASSFLSTGYSGNTIYF.

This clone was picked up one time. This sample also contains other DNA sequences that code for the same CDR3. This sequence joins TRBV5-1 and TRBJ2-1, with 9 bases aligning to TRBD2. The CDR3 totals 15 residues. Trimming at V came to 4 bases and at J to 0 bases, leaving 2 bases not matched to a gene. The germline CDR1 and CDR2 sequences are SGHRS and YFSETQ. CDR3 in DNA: TGCGCCAGCAGCGCGACTAGCGGCTCCTACAATGAGCAGTTCTTC. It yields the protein CASSATSGSYNEQFF.

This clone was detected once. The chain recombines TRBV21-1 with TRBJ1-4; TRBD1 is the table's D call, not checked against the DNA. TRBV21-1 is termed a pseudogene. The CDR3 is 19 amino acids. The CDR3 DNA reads TGTGCCAGCAGATACCACCGCAGGACAGTCCATCCGACTAATGAAAAACTGTTTTTT. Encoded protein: CASRYHRRTVHPTNEKLFF.

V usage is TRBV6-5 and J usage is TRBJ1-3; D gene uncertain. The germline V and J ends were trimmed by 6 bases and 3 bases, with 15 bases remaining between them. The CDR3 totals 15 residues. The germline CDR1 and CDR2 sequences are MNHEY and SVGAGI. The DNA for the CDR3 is TGTGCCAGCAGCCGTTCGAAATCGGTTGGAAACACCATATATTTT. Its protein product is CASSRSKSVGNTIYF.

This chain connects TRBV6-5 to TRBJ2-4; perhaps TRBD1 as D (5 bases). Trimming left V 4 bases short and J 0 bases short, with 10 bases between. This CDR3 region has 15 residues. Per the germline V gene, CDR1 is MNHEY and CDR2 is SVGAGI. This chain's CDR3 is CASSSSGIAKNIQYF. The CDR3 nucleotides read TGTGCCAGCAGTTCCTCAGGGATAGCCAAAAACATTCAGTACTTC.

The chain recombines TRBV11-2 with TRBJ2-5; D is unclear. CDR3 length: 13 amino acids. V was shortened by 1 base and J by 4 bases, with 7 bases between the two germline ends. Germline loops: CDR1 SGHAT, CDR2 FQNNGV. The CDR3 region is CASSLVYRETQYF. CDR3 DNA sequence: TGTGCCAGCAGCTTAGTGTACCGAGAGACCCAGTACTTC.

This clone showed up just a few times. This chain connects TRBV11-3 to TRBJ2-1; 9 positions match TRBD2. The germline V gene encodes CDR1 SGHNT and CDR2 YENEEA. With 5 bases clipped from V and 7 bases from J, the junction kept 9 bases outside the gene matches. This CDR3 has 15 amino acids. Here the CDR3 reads CASSPTGTSINEQFF. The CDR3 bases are TGTGCCAGCAGCCCTACCGGGACTAGCATTAATGAGCAGTTCTTC.